The T cell receptor (beta chain) under discussion was sequenced for a study of cytomegalovirus exposure and HLA in healthy donors. Study-wide results and caveats: The authors listed some 150 TCR beta chains as cytomegalovirus-associated.

Both 60 Vbeta primers and 13 Jbeta primers went into the PCR. The data were produced by immunoSEQ multiplex PCR, yet TCRdb's version contains in-frame clones alone and is incomplete. This table has over 200,000 clones, roughly 84% appearing once. For this clone: Its antigen is undetermined.

The V gene end was trimmed by 5 bases and the J gene end by 5 bases; junction bases not matched to a gene: 8. CDR1 and CDR2 (germline): SEHNR, FQNEAQ (reference sequence). This CDR3 spans 15 amino acids. The V gene is TRBV7-9, the J gene TRBJ2-5; 10 nucleotides align to TRBD1. Sample: PBMCs. This receptor was identified in a human donor in good health. The CDR3 DNA sequence: TGTGCCAGCAGCGGGGGGACAGGGGAGCCCGAGACCCAGTACTTC. This codes for CASSGGTGEPETQYF.